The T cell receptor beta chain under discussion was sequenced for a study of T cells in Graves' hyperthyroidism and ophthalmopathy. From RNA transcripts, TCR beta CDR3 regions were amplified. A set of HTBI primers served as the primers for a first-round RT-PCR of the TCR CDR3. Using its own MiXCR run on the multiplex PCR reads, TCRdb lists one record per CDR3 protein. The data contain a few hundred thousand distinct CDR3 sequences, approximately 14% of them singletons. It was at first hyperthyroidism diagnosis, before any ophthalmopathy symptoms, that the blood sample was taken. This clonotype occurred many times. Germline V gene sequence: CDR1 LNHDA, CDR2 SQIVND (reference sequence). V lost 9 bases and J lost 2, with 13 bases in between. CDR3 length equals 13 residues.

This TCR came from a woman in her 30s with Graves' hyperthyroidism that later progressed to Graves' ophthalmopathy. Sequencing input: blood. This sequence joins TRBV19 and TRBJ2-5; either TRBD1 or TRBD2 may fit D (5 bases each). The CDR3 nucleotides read TGTGCCAGCAGTGGGACGGTGCAAGAGACCCAGTACTTC. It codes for CASSGTVQETQYF.